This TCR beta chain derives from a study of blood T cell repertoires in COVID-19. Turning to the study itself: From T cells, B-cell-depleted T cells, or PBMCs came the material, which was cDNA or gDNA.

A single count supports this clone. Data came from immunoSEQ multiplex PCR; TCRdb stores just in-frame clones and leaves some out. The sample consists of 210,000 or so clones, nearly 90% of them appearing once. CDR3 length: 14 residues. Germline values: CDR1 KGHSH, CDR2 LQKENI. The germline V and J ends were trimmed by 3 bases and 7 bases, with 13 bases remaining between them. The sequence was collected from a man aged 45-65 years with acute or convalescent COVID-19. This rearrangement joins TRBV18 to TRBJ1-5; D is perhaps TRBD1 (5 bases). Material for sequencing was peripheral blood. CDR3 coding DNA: TGTGCCAGCTCACCTGGGTCGGGGGAACAGCCCCAGCATTTT. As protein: CASSPGSGEQPQHF.